This T cell receptor beta chain emerged from a study of T cells in Graves' hyperthyroidism and ophthalmopathy (dated 2019 in TCRdb). Concerning the study at large: Peripheral blood was sampled at the time of initial diagnosis, prior to any treatment. TCR Vbeta CDR3 sequencing of roughly 140 peripheral blood samples (approximately 44 ophthalmopathy, over 70 hyperthyroidism and approximately 17 progressor patients) is reported in the paper. Prospective prediction of ophthalmopathy was tested in an independent validation cohort consisting of roughly 19 hyperthyroidism patients and over 15 patients who later progressed to ophthalmopathy. Thyroid tissue and blood T-cell repertoires from several Graves' hyperthyroidism patients were also compared in the study. Following sampling, methimazole starting at 30 mg daily was given to hyperthyroidism patients, and high-dose intravenous methylprednisolone was given to ophthalmopathy patients. For training and testing, the 100 or so patients in the discovery cohort were randomly divided in a 7:3 ratio. To identify TCR V-J signatures that set the groups apart, the researchers used a discovery cohort of 90 to 100 patients, made up of around 42 with Graves' ophthalmopathy and 57 with stable Graves' hyperthyroidism. The study at large found these results: Sample size was not statistically predetermined, and investigators were not blinded to group allocation. In validation, the model predicted progression to ophthalmopathy with about 71% sensitivity and about 72% specificity, a median of around 6.6 months before onset. Blood samples also contained most of the expanded thyroid clonotypes (frequency above 0.001), which suggests that blood repertoires may reflect thyroid immune responses. A model built on a 13 V-J signature distinguished ophthalmopathy from stable hyperthyroidism, reaching about 89% sensitivity and 81.08% specificity in cross-validation and 80%/75% in testing.

In this sample, this clonotype turned up once. The antigen it recognizes is unknown. No per-base quality is available; no much larger clone lies one base away. A solitary read yields weak support. V lost 4 bases and J lost 1 base; the stretch between them is 10 bases long. The CDR3 has 13 amino acids, counting the end cysteine and phenylalanine. Only the CDR3 region is kept as DNA, spanning 39 bases read in frame from base 1. CDR1 is given as DFQATT and CDR2 as SNEGSKA, both from the germline V gene (reference sequence). The TCR beta CDR3 regions were amplified from RNA transcripts. The TCR CDR3 was subjected to a first round of RT-PCR using the HTBI primer set and the Qiagen OneStep RT-PCR kit. Libraries were constructed in a second round of multiplex PCR, after which size selection and purification were performed. Paired-end sequencing of the libraries was performed with 100 bp reads on an Illumina HiSeq2000. The original pipeline was this. Raw data were processed with SOAPnuke, discarding reads with adapters, uncalled bases, mean Phred below 15, or no exact constant-primer or identifier match. High-quality paired reads were merged with COPE v1.2.5, and unique nucleotide sequences were defined as clonotypes. Clonotypes were aligned to IMGT TRBV, TRBD and TRBJ reference segments using MiTCR v1.1. Analysis was restricted to V-J combinations with a frequency above 0.0001, which covered about 99% of repertoires. The TCS score was defined as F50 (clonal expansion) divided by E x V (chaos), with BLOSUM62-based TCRdist calculated between CDR3 peptides within each V-J. Welch's t-statistics and random forest reduced several hundred V-J features to some 14, which were used in a naive Bayes classifier (R e1071). Through fastp at Q25 and MiXCR, TCRdb rebuilt clones from the public reads, retaining in-frame beta chains. Merged by CDR3 protein, the rows form single entries marked with the most common genes and DNA. TCRdb's processing, not the study's, gives the V and J calls here. In this sample the table shows nearly 250,000 distinct CDR3 sequences, more than 20% of which occur a single time. Together, the top ten hold approximately 35% of the sample.

Ophthalmopathy patients had moderately to severely active disease, Clinical Activity Score of at least 3, NOSPECS grade of at least 4, and duration under 3 months. Any patient with an uncontrolled infection, another autoimmune disease, pregnancy or lactation was excluded. Clinical symptoms, serum thyroxine and TRAb, thyroid ultrasound, and orbital computed tomography formed the basis for the diagnoses. PBMCs were isolated from 10 ml of fresh peripheral blood by Ficoll-Paque density gradient centrifugation. Trizol reagent was used to extract total RNA, and RNA quality was then checked on an Agilent 2100 Bioanalyzer.

The sequenced material came from blood. The receptor was isolated from a woman aged 40 to 55 with Graves' ophthalmopathy. The rearrangement combines TRBV20-1 with TRBJ1-1; matching of 5 bases hints at TRBD1 as the D gene. CDR3 reads: CSATVGPNTEAFF. The DNA reads TGCAGTGCTACAGTGGGACCGAACACTGAAGCTTTCTTT.